This record concerns one T cell receptor (beta chain) sequence. The antigen is undetermined. This sample was taken from a study of cytomegalovirus exposure and HLA in healthy donors. Study summary: One earlier analysis, a look at 150 million to 200 million T cells, found 100 million to 130 million unique TCR beta sequences.

The study ran its PCR with 60 Vbeta and 13 Jbeta primers. Original processing notes: In a later analysis, the count reached 80 million or so unique TCR beta chains, with 8.5 million to 14 million shared. Profiled with immunoSEQ multiplex PCR; TCRdb holds only in-frame clones, not every one. Clone size and V and J calls were adopted from that table, with D and trimming inferred from the DNA. Counted here are 120,000 to 150,000 clones, roughly 76% occurring once; the ten biggest clones make up roughly 2.9%. With 0 bases clipped from V and 10 bases from J, the junction kept 4 bases outside the gene matches. The germline gives CDR1 WNHNN, CDR2 SYGVQD (reference sequence). The CDR3 extends over 14 amino acids. Overall study results and limits: A later analysis by the authors found several of the most significant clusters apparently linked to common viral pathogens. Under in vitro conditions, three CMV-associated chains were confirmed as specific for CMV antigens.

The V call is TRBV10-1, the J call TRBJ2-5, with 11 bases identical to TRBD2. The source material was PBMCs. The origin of this receptor is a woman in her thirties in good health and CMV-seronegative. CDR3 in DNA: TGCGCCAGCAGTGAGTCGAGGCTAGCGGGAGGCCAGTACTTC. Translation gives CASSESRLAGGQYF.